This section outlines one TCR beta chain sequence together with its context. Its antigen remains unidentified. This specimen belongs to a study of cytomegalovirus exposure and HLA in healthy donors. This CDR3 region has 14 residues. Germline V CDR1 and CDR2: MNHNY, SVGAGI (reference sequence). J was trimmed by 5 bases and V by 4 bases; bases with no gene match: 2. The study's findings and limits: The investigators catalogued 150 to 200 TCR beta chains as cytomegalovirus-associated. According to a subsequent analysis, TCR clusters identified in the first cohort showed a tendency to co-occur across the 120 validation repertoires.

Assay: immunoSEQ multiplex PCR; the TCRdb copy retains only in-frame clones and omits some. This table holds over 85,000 clones, less than 90% found once. Specimen: PBMCs. The TCR originated in a woman between 18 and 29 years old in good health and CMV-seropositive. The rearrangement links TRBV6-6 to TRBJ1-5; 10 nucleotides align to TRBD1. The CDR3 sequence: CASSWGTGDQPQHF. CDR3 in DNA: TGTGCCAGCAGTTGGGGGACAGGGGATCAGCCCCAGCATTTT.